One and the same sample provided the 29 T cell receptor beta chains below, sequenced in a study of identical twins. TCRdb fed the 5' RACE reads into MiXCR, producing one record per CDR3 protein. The table lists about 340,000 distinct CDR3 sequences, approximately 13% of them singletons. These data also featured in a second study, about yellow fever vaccine responses in identical twins.

The sequencing sample was made of CD8+ T cells sorted from blood. The receptors shown here come from a woman aged 18 to 35 in good health.

The rearrangement uses TRBV4-2 and TRBJ2-5, with D perhaps assigned TRBD1 or TRBD2 (6 bases each). Germline CDR1 is LGHNA and CDR2 is YNFKEQ. Trimming stripped 1 base from V and 2 bases from J, with 11 bases between. The CDR3 length is 15 residues. CDR3 sequence reads: CASSQGGAEQETQYF. In DNA form, the CDR3 reads TGTGCCAGCAGCCAAGGGGGGGCAGAGCAAGAGACCCAGTACTTC.

This chain links TRBV5-6 with TRBJ1-1; maybe TRBD1 (6 bases). The CDR3 has 15 residues. V gave up 4 bases and J gave up 4 bases, with 17 bases separating them. Germline CDR1 and CDR2: SGHDT and YYEEEE. The CDR3 protein is CASSPGGGGLTEAFF. In DNA, the CDR3 is TGTGCCAGCAGCCCTGGCGGGGGCGGTCTCACTGAAGCTTTCTTT.

This clonotype was counted at least ten times. The chain is built from TRBV11-2 and TRBJ2-7; a weak D match, TRBD1 (5 bases). Germline CDR1 reads SGHAT; CDR2 reads FQNNGV. The CDR3 is 16 amino acids. Trimming shortened V by 0 bases and J by 3 bases, and 15 bases separated the two germline ends. CDR3 bases: TGTGCCAGCAGCTTAGATCGCGACAGCTTTTTCTACGAGCAGTACGTC. This translates into CASSLDRDSFFYEQYV.

This clonotype was detected only a few times. The chain has TRBV11-1 and TRBJ1-5; the match to TRBD1 covers 11 bases. This CDR3 comprises 18 residues. Germline V lookup: CDR1 SGHAT, CDR2 FQDESV (reference sequence). Losses at the gene ends were 5 bases for V and 1 base for J; bases not matched to a gene: 10. This CDR3 is CASSPDRGRGLSNQPQHF. CDR3 DNA: TGTGCCAGCAGCCCGGACAGGGGGCGCGGTTTAAGCAATCAGCCCCAGCATTTT.

This clonotype has more than one count but fewer than ten. This chain uses TRBV5-4 with TRBJ1-2; no clear D gene. The germline V gene has CDR1 SGHNT and CDR2 YYREEE (reference sequence). Trimming pared 2 bases from V and 2 bases from J, leaving 7 bases between. The CDR3 totals 13 residues. The CDR3 region is CASSFVGNYGYTF. CDR3 nucleotide sequence: TGTGCCAGCAGCTTCGTAGGGAACTATGGCTACACCTTC.

This clonotype appeared a few times. The chain uses TRBV28 and TRBJ2-7; D possibly corresponds to TRBD2 (5 bases). Trimming shortened V by 5 bases and J by 2 bases, and 16 bases separated the two germline ends. Germline V CDR1 and CDR2: MDHEN, SYDVKM. This CDR3 has 15 residues. The CDR3 bases are TGTGCCAGCAGTCCTACCGAGGGTTGGGCCTACGAGCAGTACGTC. Translation gives CASSPTEGWAYEQYV.

J is TRBJ1-1 and V is TRBV2, with D perhaps matching TRBD1 (5 bases). Trimming cost V 2 bases and J 7 bases, with 8 bases left between them. CDR3 length: 12 residues. The germline V gene has CDR1 SNHLY and CDR2 FYNNEI. This chain's CDR3 is CASSENDSEAFF. The CDR3, as DNA: TGTGCCAGCAGTGAAAACGACAGTGAAGCTTTCTTT.

This clonotype has just a few counts. The chain couples TRBV4-1 to TRBJ2-1; TRBD2 agrees at 13 bases. Trimming cost V 0 bases and J 6 bases; bases outside gene matches: 14. The CDR3 runs 20 residues. CDR1 and CDR2 (germline): MGHRA, YSYEKL. The CDR3 loop reads CASSQESLAGGPNTPNEQFF. The CDR3, as DNA: TGCGCCAGCAGCCAAGAATCACTAGCGGGAGGGCCAAATACGCCCAATGAGCAGTTCTTC.

The chain employs TRBV11-1 and TRBJ2-2, with TRBD1 as a possible D gene (6 bases). Per germline, CDR1 SGHAT and CDR2 FQDESV (reference sequence). Trimming took 1 base from V and 4 from J, leaving 22 bases between them. CDR3 size: 19 residues. The CDR3: CASSLVPGVVQPGTGELFF. The CDR3, as DNA: TGTGCCAGCAGCTTAGTCCCAGGGGTTGTGCAGCCAGGCACCGGGGAGCTGTTTTTT.

This clonotype turned up a few times. V is TRBV27 and J is TRBJ2-7, with 10 bases that match TRBD2. Trimming removed 7 bases from V and 5 bases from J; junction bases left unmatched: 11. The length of the CDR3 is 15 residues. Germline CDR1 and CDR2: MNHEY and SMNVEV (reference sequence). The CDR3 sequence is CASNPGAGGPDEQYF. CDR3 nucleotide sequence: TGTGCCAGCAATCCGGGAGCGGGAGGGCCAGACGAGCAGTACTTC.

This clonotype was counted a few times. The rearrangement uses TRBV7-6 and TRBJ2-5; TRBD1 agrees at 9 bases. The length of the CDR3 is 18 residues. The germline CDR1 and CDR2 sequences are SGHVS and FNYEAQ. Trimming took 5 bases from V and 5 from J; bases not matched to a gene: 18. The CDR3 is CASSLIRDRDGEVETQYF. The CDR3 coding sequence is TGTGCCAGCAGCCTCATCCGGGACAGGGATGGGGAAGTTGAGACCCAGTACTTC.

V and J are TRBV4-1 and TRBJ2-6, with D hard to call. The CDR3 is made up of 14 amino acids. V was cut by 4 bases and J by 2 bases, with 6 bases left in between. CDR1 is MGHRA, CDR2 YSYEKL, per germline. The CDR3 sequence is CASSPSAGANVLTF. DNA of the CDR3: TGCGCCAGCAGCCCAAGTGCTGGGGCCAACGTCCTGACTTTC.

Many counts were recorded for this clonotype. The rearrangement links TRBV25-1 to TRBJ1-6; 7 bases align to TRBD1. Germline V gene lookup returns CDR1 MGHDK and CDR2 SYGVNS. The CDR3 totals 14 residues. The ends lost 8 bases at V and 5 bases at J; junction bases unmatched: 6. The CDR3, as DNA: TGTGCCAGCGGCAGGGGGACCCATAATTCACCCCTCCACTTT. It codes for CASGRGTHNSPLHF.

This clonotype was seen at least ten times. CDR3 coding DNA: TGCGCCAGCAGCGATCAAGTGGGTACAGATACGCAGTATTTT. This codes for CASSDQVGTDTQYF. The V gene is TRBV4-1, the J gene TRBJ2-3, with D unresolved. CDR3 length: 14 amino acids. Germline V CDR1 and CDR2: MGHRA, YSYEKL. The V end lost 5 bases, the J end lost 3 bases, and 12 bases lay between the germline ends.

The rearrangement links TRBV28 to TRBJ2-1; possible D gene TRBD2, 6 bases. CDR1 MDHEN and CDR2 SYDVKM come from the germline V gene. The CDR3 is 10 residues long. With 10 bases removed from V and 7 bases from J, the gap between germline ends came to 8 bases. CDR3 nucleotides: TGTGCCACCCGGGGGAATGAGCAGTTCTTC. Translating gives CATRGNEQFF. The whole variable domain, remainder taken from reference TRBV28 and TRBJ2-1, is DVKVTQSSRYLVKRTGEKVFLECVQDMDHENMFWYRQDPGLGLRLIYFSYDVKMKEKGDIPEGYSVSREKKERFSLILESASTNQTSMYLCATRGNEQFFGPGTRLTVL.

This clonotype was picked up many times. The J gene is TRBJ2-7, the V gene TRBV12-3 or TRBV12-4; D is unclear. V gave up 6 bases and J gave up 0 bases, with 6 bases separating them. The CDR3 loop spans 12 amino acids. CDR3 protein: CASSPVSYEQYF. In DNA, the CDR3 is TGTGCCAGCAGCCCCGTCTCCTACGAGCAGTACTTC.

This clonotype has only a few counts. The V gene is TRBV10-3, the J gene TRBJ2-1; D is perhaps TRBD1 or TRBD2 (7 bases each). Trimming left V 11 bases short and J 9 bases short, with 23 bases between. The CDR3 covers 14 residues. Germline V gene sequence: CDR1 ENHRY, CDR2 SYGVKD. CDR3 region: CAAKAQGGEGEQFF. In nucleotides, the CDR3 is TGTGCCGCGAAGGCGCAGGGGGGGGAAGGTGAGCAGTTCTTC.

The sample holds a few counts of this clonotype. This chain uses TRBV20-1 with TRBJ1-5; possible D gene TRBD1, 6 bases. The germline V gene has CDR1 DFQATT and CDR2 SNEGSKA (reference sequence). The ends were cut back, 7 bases at V and 3 bases at J, with 16 bases in the middle. This CDR3 comprises 14 residues. The CDR3 protein is CSVLDSLSNQPQHF. CDR3 in DNA: TGCAGTGTTCTGGACAGCCTCTCCAATCAGCCCCAGCATTTT.

This clonotype was seen repeatedly, ten times or more. V gene TRBV5-5 combines with J gene TRBJ1-1; D is possibly TRBD1 (5 bases). CDR1 is SGHKS, CDR2 YYEKEE, per germline (reference sequence). The CDR3 runs to 13 residues. With 1 base removed from V and 4 bases from J, the gap between germline ends came to 8 bases. CDR3 nucleotides: TGTGCCAGCAGCTTGCCGGGGGGCACTGAAGCTTTCTTT. This gives the protein CASSLPGGTEAFF.

This clonotype has a handful of counts. This rearrangement joins TRBV28 to TRBJ2-5; D is possibly TRBD1 or TRBD2 (5 bases each). The CDR3 sequence is 15 residues long. Germline V lookup: CDR1 MDHEN, CDR2 SYDVKM. Trimming removed 1 base at V and 3 bases at J, with 12 bases between. CDR3 amino acids: CASSLYSGAKETQYF. CDR3 nucleotides: TGTGCCAGCAGTTTATACTCCGGGGCGAAAGAGACCCAGTACTTC.

This clonotype was seen only a few times. The CDR3 nucleotides read TGTGCCAGCAGTCAGTCTAGCGGGAGGGTCCGGAGTGCCTACAATGAGCAGTTCTTC. This sequence encodes CASSQSSGRVRSAYNEQFF. The chain is built from TRBV11-2 and TRBJ2-1; 12 bases map to TRBD2. V was pared by 6 bases and J by 2 bases, with 14 bases of the junction left unmatched. Germline V gene data show CDR1 as SGHAT and CDR2 as FQNNGV. The CDR3 contains 19 residues.

In its sample, this clonotype was seen many times. This chain links TRBV12-3 or TRBV12-4 with TRBJ2-5; D not resolved. CDR3 size: 15 residues. Trimming took 3 bases from V and 5 from J, leaving 16 bases between them. CDR3 DNA sequence: TGTGCCAGCAGTTTTGTAGGGCCGGAGATGGAGACCCAGTACTTC. Translated, it gives CASSFVGPEMETQYF.

This chain uses TRBV5-4 with TRBJ2-5; tentatively, D is TRBD1 (6 bases). V dropped 4 bases and J dropped 0 bases, with 13 bases sitting between them. The CDR3 covers 15 residues. Germline V CDR1 and CDR2: SGHNT, YYREEE (reference sequence). The CDR3 here is CASSLPWTDQETQYF. The CDR3 coding sequence is TGTGCCAGCAGCCTGCCGTGGACAGACCAAGAGACCCAGTACTTC.

This clonotype was detected many times. V usage is TRBV29-1 and J usage is TRBJ1-2; D perhaps matches TRBD1 (5 bases). This CDR3 has 12 amino acids. From germline, CDR1 is SQVTM and CDR2 ANQGSEA. The ends were cut back, 3 bases at V and 4 bases at J, with 9 bases in the middle. The CDR3 sequence is CSVDRTPYGYTF. As DNA, the CDR3 is TGCAGCGTTGATAGGACACCCTATGGCTACACCTTC.

V usage is TRBV2 and J usage is TRBJ1-1; D gene ambiguous. V was clipped by 7 bases and J by 0 bases, with 15 bases between them. From germline, CDR1 is SNHLY and CDR2 FYNNEI. This CDR3 region has 15 residues. The CDR3: CASNLRSALNTEAFF. The DNA for the CDR3 is TGTGCCAGCAACCTTAGATCTGCCCTGAACACTGAAGCTTTCTTT.

There are many counts of this clonotype. The CDR3 bases are TGTGCCAGCAGTCCACTTGGCTACGAGCAGTACTTC. Its protein product is CASSPLGYEQYF. The gene calls are TRBV12-3 or TRBV12-4 and TRBJ2-7, with unresolved D. Trimming removed 5 bases from V and 3 bases from J, with 8 bases in between. There are 12 residues in the CDR3.

This chain joins TRBV27 and TRBJ2-1, with a weak D call TRBD1 (5 bases). V was cut by 3 bases and J by 4 bases, with 10 bases left in between. Germline V CDR1 and CDR2: MNHEY, SMNVEV (reference sequence). The CDR3 totals 14 residues. CDR3 nucleotides: TGTGCCAGCAGTTTTGGTCAGGGTTACAATGAGCAGTTCTTC. Amino acids: CASSFGQGYNEQFF.

This chain uses TRBV4-1 with TRBJ2-1, with D perhaps TRBD2 (7 bases). This CDR3 is 14 amino acids long. V lost 4 bases and J lost 6, with 13 bases in between. Germline assignment: CDR1 MGHRA and CDR2 YSYEKL. In DNA form, the CDR3 reads TGCGCCAGCAGCCGGGGGGGCAGCGGCAATGAGCAGTTCTTC. This sequence encodes CASSRGGSGNEQFF.

This clonotype was seen a handful of times. The CDR3 DNA reads TGCGCCAGCAGCCAATACGTACAGTCCCAAGAGACCCAGTACTTC. Translating it yields CASSQYVQSQETQYF. The V gene is TRBV4-1, the J gene TRBJ2-5; D is unresolved. CDR1 MGHRA and CDR2 YSYEKL come from the germline V gene. V was shortened by 2 bases and J by 1 base, with 11 bases between the two germline ends. The CDR3 runs 15 residues.